The text below deals with one T cell receptor (beta chain). The target of this receptor is not known. Within one base of it there is no much larger clone, and no base qualities were kept. This entry belongs to a study of cytotoxic CD8 clonotypes in ibrutinib-treated CLL (dated by TCRdb to the early 2020s). Turning to the overall study: In this cohort, over 14 patients were treatment-naive and approximately twelve were relapsed/refractory, while roughly 18 had unmutated IGHV. Responses were partial in 24 patients and complete in 2; after median 68 months follow-up, roughly 14 stayed in remission and some twelve progressed. Response samples were obtained after a median of 12 months of treatment, with a range of roughly 6 to 36 months. An average of 255,043 productive templates and 94,082 productive rearrangements was obtained per sample. Of the roughly 86 people in the trial, 26 had longitudinal samples available. Cryopreserved peripheral blood mononuclear cells were obtained before treatment, at response, and at either sustained remission or disease progression. The paper's findings and limits, for the study overall: Baseline clonality was found to be higher than that of age-matched healthy donors and was strongly correlated with circulating CD8+ T-cell counts. Clonality increased at ibrutinib response, stayed stable in sustained remission, and fell back toward baseline at progression. Lymph node repertoires were not examined, and the timing of sampling was not matched between patients in sustained remission and those whose disease progressed. Public clonotypes were rare and either shrank or stayed stable during treatment, and the rise in clonality at ibrutinib response reflected expansion of private clonotypes.

Including the terminal cysteine and phenylalanine, the CDR3 comprises 15 residues. CDR3 DNA only is kept here, 45 bases in frame from base 1. CDR1 GTSNPN and CDR2 SVGIG were looked up in the germline V gene (reference sequence). Relative to germline, V is missing 2 bases and J is missing 2 bases, with 8 bases of the junction outside any gene match. On a MiSeq, deep resolution sequencing aimed for a depth between 1 in 1 million and 1 in 200,000 T cells, with each clonotype covered 10x on average. TCR beta libraries were generated with the immunoSEQ hsTCRB Kit. Per the original workflow: Data were analyzed with ImmunoSEQ Data Assistant and ImmunoSEQ Analyzer, with V, D and J genes assigned per IMGT definitions. Clonality, which ranges from 0 to 1, was calculated as one minus the normalized Shannon entropy of productive rearrangement frequencies. Public clonotype analysis was restricted to overrepresented clonotypes comprising at least 0.05% of each patient's repertoire. Approximately 14 age-matched healthy donor repertoires from immuneACCESS were used as controls for clonality. TCRdb limited this immuneACCESS table to in-frame rearrangements with V and J called. A share of clones is missing; checked studies link under half to unresolved V genes, and the rest is unexplained. V, J and clone size derive from that table, while D and trimming were established from the DNA sequence. The sample contains about 84,000 clones, around 84% of them found a single time. The ten largest clones represent around 5% of the sample.

For TCR beta library preparation, about 1.8 micrograms of genomic DNA were isolated from cryopreserved PBMCs. Longitudinal blood samples from CLL patients on ibrutinib monotherapy were analyzed using high-throughput TCR beta sequencing. The patients were enrolled in a single-center, open-label phase 2 trial of ibrutinib monotherapy. This material consisted of PBMCs, taken before ibrutinib treatment. The clonotype was recovered from a human donor with chronic lymphocytic leukemia. The rearrangement combines TRBV30 with TRBJ1-1; 7 middle bases align to TRBD1. The CDR3 protein sequence reads: CAWSPQTGYNTEAFF. The nucleotide sequence reads TGTGCCTGGAGTCCCCAGACAGGGTACAACACTGAAGCTTTCTTT.